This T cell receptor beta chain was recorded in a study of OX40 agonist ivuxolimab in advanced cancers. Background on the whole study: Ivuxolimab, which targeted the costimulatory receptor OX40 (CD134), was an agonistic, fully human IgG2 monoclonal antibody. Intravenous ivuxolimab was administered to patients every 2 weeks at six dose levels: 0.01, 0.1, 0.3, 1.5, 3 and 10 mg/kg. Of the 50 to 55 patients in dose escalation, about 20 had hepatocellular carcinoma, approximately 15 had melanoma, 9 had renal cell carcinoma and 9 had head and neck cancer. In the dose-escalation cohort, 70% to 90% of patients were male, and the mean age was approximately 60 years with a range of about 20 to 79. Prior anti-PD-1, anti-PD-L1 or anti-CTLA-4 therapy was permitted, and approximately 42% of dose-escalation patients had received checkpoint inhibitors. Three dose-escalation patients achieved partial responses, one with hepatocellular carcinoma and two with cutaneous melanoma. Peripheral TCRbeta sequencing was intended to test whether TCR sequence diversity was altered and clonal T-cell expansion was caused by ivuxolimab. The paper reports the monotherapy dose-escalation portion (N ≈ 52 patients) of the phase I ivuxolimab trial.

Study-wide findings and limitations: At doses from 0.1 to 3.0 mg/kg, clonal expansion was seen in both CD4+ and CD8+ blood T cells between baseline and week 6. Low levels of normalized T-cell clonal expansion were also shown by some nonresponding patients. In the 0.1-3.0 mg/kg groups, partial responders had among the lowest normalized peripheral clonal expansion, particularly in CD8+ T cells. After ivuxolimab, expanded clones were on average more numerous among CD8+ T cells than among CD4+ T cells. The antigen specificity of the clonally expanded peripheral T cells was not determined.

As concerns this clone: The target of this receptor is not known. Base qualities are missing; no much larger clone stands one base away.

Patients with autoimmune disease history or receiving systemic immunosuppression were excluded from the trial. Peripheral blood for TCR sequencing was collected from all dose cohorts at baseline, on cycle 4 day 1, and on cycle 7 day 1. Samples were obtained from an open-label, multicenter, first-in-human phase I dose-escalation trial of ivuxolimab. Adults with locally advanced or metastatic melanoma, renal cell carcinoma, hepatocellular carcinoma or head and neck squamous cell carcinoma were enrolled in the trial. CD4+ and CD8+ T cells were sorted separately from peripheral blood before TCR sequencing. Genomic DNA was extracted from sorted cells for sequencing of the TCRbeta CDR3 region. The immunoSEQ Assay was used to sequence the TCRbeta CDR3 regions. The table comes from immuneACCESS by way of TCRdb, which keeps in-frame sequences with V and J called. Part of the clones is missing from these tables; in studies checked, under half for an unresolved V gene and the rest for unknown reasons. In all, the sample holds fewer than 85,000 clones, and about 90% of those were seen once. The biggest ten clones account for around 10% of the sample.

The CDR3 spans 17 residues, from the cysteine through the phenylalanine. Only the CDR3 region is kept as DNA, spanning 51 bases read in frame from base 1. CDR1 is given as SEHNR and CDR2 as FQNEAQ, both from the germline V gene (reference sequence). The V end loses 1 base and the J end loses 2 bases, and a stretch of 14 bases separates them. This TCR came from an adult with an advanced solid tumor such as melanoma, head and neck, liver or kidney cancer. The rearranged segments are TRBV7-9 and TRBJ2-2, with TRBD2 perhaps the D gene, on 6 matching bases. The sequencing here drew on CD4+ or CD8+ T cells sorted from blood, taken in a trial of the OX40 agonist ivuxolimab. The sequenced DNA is TGTGCCAGCAGCTTAGTAAGGCGGGGCTTTAACACCGGGGAGCTGTTTTTT. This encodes CASSLVRRGFNTGELFF.